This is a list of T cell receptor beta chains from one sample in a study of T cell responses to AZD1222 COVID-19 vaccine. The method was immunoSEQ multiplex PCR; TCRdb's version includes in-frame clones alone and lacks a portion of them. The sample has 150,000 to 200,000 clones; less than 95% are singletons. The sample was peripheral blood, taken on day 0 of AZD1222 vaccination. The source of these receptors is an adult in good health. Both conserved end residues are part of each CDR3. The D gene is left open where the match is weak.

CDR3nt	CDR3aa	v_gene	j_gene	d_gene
TGTGCCAGCAGCCAGAGGTTGGGAGGGAGGGACACTGAAGCTTTCTTT	CASSQRLGGRDTEAFF	TRBV7-9	TRBJ1-1	-
TGTGCCAGTAGTATCCCGGGACAGGGGGCCGAGGAGCTGTTTTTT	CASSIPGQGAEELFF	TRBV19	TRBJ2-2	TRBD1
TGTGCCAGTAGTATAGTGGCGGACAGCTATGGCTACACCTTC	CASSIVADSYGYTF	TRBV19	TRBJ1-2	-
TGTGCCAGCAGCGTCGGACAGCATAGCAATCAGCCCCAGCATTTT	CASSVGQHSNQPQHF	TRBV4-2	TRBJ1-5	-
TGTGCCTGGGTCCAGTCCTCTTCCTATGGCTACACCTTC	CAWVQSSSYGYTF	TRBV30	TRBJ1-2	-
TGTGCCAGCAGCCGCGACAGGGGAGCTAACTATGGCTACACCTTC	CASSRDRGANYGYTF	TRBV7-9	TRBJ1-2	TRBD1
TGTGCCAGCAGCTTAGAGAGGGGCTTCTCCTCTGGGGCCAACGTCCTGACTTTC	CASSLERGFSSGANVLTF	TRBV7-2	TRBJ2-6	-
TGTGCCAGCAGCCCCGTGGCGACCTACAATGAGCAGTTCTTC	CASSPVATYNEQFF	TRBV7-2	TRBJ2-1	-
TGTGCCAGCACCTATGTACAGTCGAACACTGAAGCTTTCTTT	CASTYVQSNTEAFF	TRBV6-5	TRBJ1-1	-
TGTGCCAGCAGCTTATCCGGGACGCCGGCCACTGAAGCTTTCTTT	CASSLSGTPATEAFF	TRBV13	TRBJ1-1	-
TGTGCTAGTGGTTTGGTGCCGACAGGGTCTAATGAAAAACTGTTTTTT	CASGLVPTGSNEKLFF	TRBV12-5	TRBJ1-4	TRBD1
TGTGCCAGCAGCTTAAGCACCGGGGAGCTGTTTTTT	CASSLSTGELFF	TRBV7-3	TRBJ2-2	-
TGTGCCAGCAGCCTTGGATCTTCTAGCGGCTCCTACGAGCAGTACTTC	CASSLGSSSGSYEQYF	TRBV4-2	TRBJ2-7	TRBD2
TGTGCCAGCAGCGCATTGGGACAGGGGGGTCCGGGCTCCTACAATGAGCAGTTCTTC	CASSALGQGGPGSYNEQFF	TRBV11-2	TRBJ2-1	TRBD1
TGTGCCAGCAGCTTAGTGTGGCTACAGGGGGGGAACTATGGCTACACCTTC	CASSLVWLQGGNYGYTF	TRBV7-2	TRBJ1-2	TRBD1
TGTGCCAGCAGTGCCATAGCGGGGGGGCTTTCGGGTGAGCAGTTCTTC	CASSAIAGGLSGEQFF	TRBV2	TRBJ2-1	TRBD2
TGTGCCAGCAGTTTGGGCAGGGGAGGACTCTACGAGCAGTACTTC	CASSLGRGGLYEQYF	TRBV6-5	TRBJ2-7	-
TGTGCCAGCAGACGAGGGACAGGGGTTTTCCACGAGCAGTACTTC	CASRRGTGVFHEQYF	TRBV6-5	TRBJ2-7	TRBD1
TGTGCCAGCAGTCCCACAGGGGTCTTTGGAAACACCATATATTTT	CASSPTGVFGNTIYF	TRBV13	TRBJ1-3	TRBD1
TGTGCCAGCCACAGGGGAGGAGGCAATCAGCCCCAGCATTTT	CASHRGGGNQPQHF	TRBV19	TRBJ1-5	TRBD1
TGTGCCAGCAGTGGCGGAGTGGGCTCCTACAATGAGCAGTTCTTC	CASSGGVGSYNEQFF	TRBV6-4	TRBJ2-1	-
TGTGCCAGCAGTGAAGCGCTTGTAGGTCAGAACACTGAAGCTTTCTTT	CASSEALVGQNTEAFF	TRBV2	TRBJ1-1	-
TGTGCCAGCAGCCGATTCAGCGAATCGGCTTTCTTT	CASSRFSESAFF	TRBV12-3/TRBV12-4	TRBJ1-1	-
TGTGCCAGCATCCACCAGGCTTCCTACAATGAGCAGTTCTTC	CASIHQASYNEQFF	TRBV7-9	TRBJ2-1	-
TGTGCCAGCAGCACCCGGACAGCCTACGAGCAGTACTTC	CASSTRTAYEQYF	TRBV7-2	TRBJ2-7	-